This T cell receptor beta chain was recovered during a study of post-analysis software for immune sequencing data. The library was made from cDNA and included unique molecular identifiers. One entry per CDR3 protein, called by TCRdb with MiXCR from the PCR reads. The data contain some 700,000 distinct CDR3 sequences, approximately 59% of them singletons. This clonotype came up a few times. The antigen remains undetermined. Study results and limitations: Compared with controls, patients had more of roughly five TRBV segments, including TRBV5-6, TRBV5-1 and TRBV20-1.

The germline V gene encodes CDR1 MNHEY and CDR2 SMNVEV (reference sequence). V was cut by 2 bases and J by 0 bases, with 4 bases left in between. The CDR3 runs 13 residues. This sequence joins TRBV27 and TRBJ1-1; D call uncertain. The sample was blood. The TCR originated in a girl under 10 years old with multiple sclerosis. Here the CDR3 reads CASSLQLNTEAFF. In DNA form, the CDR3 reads TGTGCCAGCAGTTTACAACTGAACACTGAAGCTTTCTTT.